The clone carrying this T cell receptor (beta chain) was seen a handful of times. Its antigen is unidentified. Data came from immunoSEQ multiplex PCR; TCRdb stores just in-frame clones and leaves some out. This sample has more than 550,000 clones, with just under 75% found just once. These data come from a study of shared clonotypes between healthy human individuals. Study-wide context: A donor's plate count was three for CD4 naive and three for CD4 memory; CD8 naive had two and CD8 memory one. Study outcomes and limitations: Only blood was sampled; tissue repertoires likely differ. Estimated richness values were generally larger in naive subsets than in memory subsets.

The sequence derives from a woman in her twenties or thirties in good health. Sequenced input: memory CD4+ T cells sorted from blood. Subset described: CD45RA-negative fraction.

The CDR3 here is CASSRHRTSRDTDTQYF. The CDR3 region has the DNA TGTGCCAGCAGTCGTCACCGGACTAGCAGAGACACAGATACGCAGTATTTT. The rearrangement uses TRBV28 and TRBJ2-3, with 8 bases lining up with TRBD2. V trimming: 5 bases; J trimming: 2 bases; junction bases outside the gene matches: 12. Germline V lookup: CDR1 MDHEN, CDR2 SYDVKM. The CDR3 sequence is 17 residues long.